The entry below gives a single T cell receptor beta chain sequence along with its context. The target antigen is unknown. Different DNA sequences within this sample yield the same CDR3. Generated by immunoSEQ multiplex PCR, the TCRdb table keeps only in-frame clones and is missing some. The repertoire holds nearly 2 million clones, about 95% seen once, with around 1% in the top ten. The data belong to a study of shared clonotypes between healthy human individuals. The overall study: For every donor, three CD4 naive, three CD4 memory, two CD8 naive and one CD8 memory plates were used.

Regarding the study as a whole: Compared with clonotypes that all four donors shared, non-shared clonotypes had lower generation probabilities.

CD45RO-negative cells were positively selected for CCR7, leaving out terminally differentiated effector memory CD45RA+ cells. Within Nashville, Tennessee resided all donors, each a Caucasian adult. The V end was cut by 0 bases, the J end by 3 bases, with 8 bases between. Germline V CDR1 and CDR2: SGHDT, YYEEEE. The CDR3 covers 14 residues. Sequenced sample: naive CD8+ T cells sorted from blood. The chain couples TRBV5-6 to TRBJ2-3; D might be TRBD2 (6 bases). This TCR was recovered from a man in his late teens or twenties in good health. The CDR3 DNA sequence: TGTGCCAGCAGCTTGGGACTAGATACAGATACGCAGTATTTT. This codes for CASSLGLDTDTQYF.